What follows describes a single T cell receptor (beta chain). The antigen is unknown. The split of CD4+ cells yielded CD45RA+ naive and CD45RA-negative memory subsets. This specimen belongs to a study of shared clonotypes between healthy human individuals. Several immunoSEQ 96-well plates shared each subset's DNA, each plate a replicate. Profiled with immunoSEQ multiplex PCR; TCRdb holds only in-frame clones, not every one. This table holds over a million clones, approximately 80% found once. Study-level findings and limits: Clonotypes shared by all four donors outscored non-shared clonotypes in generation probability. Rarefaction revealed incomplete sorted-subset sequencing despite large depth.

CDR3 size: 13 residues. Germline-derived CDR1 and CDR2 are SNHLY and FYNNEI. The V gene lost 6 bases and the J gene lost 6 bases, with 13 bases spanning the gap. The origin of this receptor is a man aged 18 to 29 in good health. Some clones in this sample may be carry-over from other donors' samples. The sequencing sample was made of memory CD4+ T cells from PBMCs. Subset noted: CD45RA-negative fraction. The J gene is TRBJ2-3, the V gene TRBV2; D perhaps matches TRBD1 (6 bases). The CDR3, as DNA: TGTGCCAGCAGGACAGGATACTCCGATACGCAGTATTTT. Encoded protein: CASRTGYSDTQYF.